This T cell receptor (beta chain) was recorded in a study of human T cells and chemical hapten exposure. The overall study: Weekly scalp doses of diphenylcyclopropenone were given to patients during the roughly 26-week study. The patch tests put 0.01% DPC on the skin of the upper back and were read 6 days later.

Documented time point: patch test 1, 2 weeks after DPC sensitization. Treatment: therapeutic diphenylcyclopropenone sensitization with weekly scalp DPC. TCRdb passed the RACE reads through MiXCR, listing each CDR3 protein once. The top ten hold 4% to 5.5% of the sample, which has roughly 80,000 distinct CDR3 sequences, 9.5% to 12% seen once. Germline CDR1 is MNHNS and CDR2 is SASEGT. The CDR3 is 16 amino acids. V shed 6 bases and J shed 3 bases, with 21 bases lying between them. The chain carries TRBV6-1 and TRBJ2-7; D is uncertain. Specimen: whole blood, collected in connection with sensitization to the hapten diphenylcyclopropenone (DPC). This TCR derives from a woman aged 45-65 years with alopecia areata. Some clones in this sample may be carry-over from other donors' samples. The CDR3: CASSPWQTINGYEQYF. CDR3 DNA: TGTGCCAGCAGCCCTTGGCAGACCATCAACGGCTACGAGCAGTACTTC.